The 20 T cell receptor beta chains below were found in one sample sequenced in a study of a mutant IDH1 vaccine in newly diagnosed glioma. Time point here: week 11, during vaccination. Each dose delivered 300 ug of mutant IDH1 20-mer peptide subcutaneously with imiquimod. These receptors lack a known antigen. The protocol was immunoSEQ multiplex PCR, while the TCRdb copy is restricted to in-frame clones and leaves out a portion. This table has about 60,000 clones, about 84% appearing once. Sequencing used PBMCs, obtained from a glioma patient whose treatment included an IDH1 peptide vaccine. The receptors stem from a man younger than 45 with glioma.

As DNA, the CDR3 is TGTGCCAGCAGTGTTGGACAGGGGATCTACGAGCAGTACTTC. It translates to CASSVGQGIYEQYF. The V gene is TRBV2, the J gene TRBJ2-7, with 9 bases matching TRBD1. V trimming: 4 bases; J trimming: 3 bases; junction bases outside the gene matches: 4. This CDR3 is 14 amino acids long. Germline values: CDR1 SNHLY, CDR2 FYNNEI. The full variable domain, rest sourced from reference TRBV2 and TRBJ2-7, is EPEVTQTPSHQVTQMGQEVILRCVPISNHLYFYWYRQILGQKVEFLVSFYNNEISEKSEIFDDQFSVERPDGSNFTLKIRSTKLEDSAMYFCASSVGQGIYEQYFGPGTRLTVT.

The chain has TRBV5-4 and TRBJ2-7; tentatively, D is TRBD1 (5 bases). Germline-derived CDR1 and CDR2 are SGHNT and YYREEE (reference sequence). The CDR3 is 12 residues long. The V end was cut by 5 bases, the J end by 6 bases, with 12 bases between. The CDR3 loop is CASRAQGGEQYF. The CDR3 DNA sequence: TGTGCCAGCAGGGCGCAGGGTGGCGAGCAGTACTTC. Based on the CDR3 plus reference TRBV5-4 and TRBJ2-7, the full variable domain is ETGVTQSPTHLIKTRGQQVTLRCSSQSGHNTVSWYQQALGQGPQFIFQYYREEENGRGNFPPRFSGLQFPNYSSELNVNALELDDSALYLCASRAQGGEQYFGPGTRLTVT.

The chain uses TRBV2 and TRBJ1-2, with TRBD1 as a possible D gene (6 bases). Germline V gene sequence: CDR1 SNHLY, CDR2 FYNNEI. Trimming took off 3 bases at V and 8 bases at J, with 16 bases between the two ends. This CDR3 contains 14 residues. This chain's CDR3 is CASSDDTGTGGYTF. The CDR3, as DNA: TGTGCCAGCAGTGATGATACAGGGACGGGGGGCTACACCTTC.

The sample holds one count of this clone. The CDR3 sequence is CAISEPSGGDGYTF. DNA of the CDR3: TGTGCCATCAGTGAGCCTTCAGGGGGTGATGGCTACACCTTC. The chain links TRBV10-3 to TRBJ1-2; 7 bases fit TRBD1. V lost 2 bases and J lost 6; bases outside the gene matches: 6. Looked up from germline, CDR1 is ENHRY and CDR2 is SYGVKD. The CDR3 totals 14 residues.

This chain links TRBV2 with TRBJ2-7, with D unclear. Per the germline V gene, CDR1 is SNHLY and CDR2 is FYNNEI. With 6 bases removed from V and 3 bases from J, the gap between germline ends came to 15 bases. The CDR3 has 14 residues. The CDR3 bases are TGTGCCAGCAGGGTTGCGCGGTCGAGCTACGAGCAGTACTTC. Translated, it gives CASRVARSSYEQYF.

V gene TRBV5-1 combines with J gene TRBJ2-7; D might be TRBD1 (6 bases). V lost 4 bases to trimming and J lost 2 bases, with 16 bases between them. This CDR3 has 15 residues. In germline, CDR1 is SGHRS, CDR2 YFSETQ. Written as DNA, the CDR3 is TGCGCCAGCAGCACAGACGGACAGACCCCCTACGAGCAGTACTTC. Its translation is CASSTDGQTPYEQYF.

This clone was counted a few times. The chain recombines TRBV4-1 with TRBJ1-5, with D uncertain. Germline V gives CDR1 MGHRA, CDR2 YSYEKL. Trimming took off 4 bases at V and 6 bases at J, with 16 bases between the two ends. The CDR3 spans 15 residues. CDR3 loop: CASSLVREGTQPQHF. In nucleotides, the CDR3 is TGCGCCAGCAGCCTCGTGAGGGAAGGTACTCAGCCCCAGCATTTT.

The chain combines TRBV2 with TRBJ1-2, with D tentatively TRBD1 (5 bases). The CDR3 contains 11 residues. CDR1 SNHLY and CDR2 FYNNEI come from the germline V gene. The CDR3 region has the DNA TGTGCTCTCAGGGCGGACTATGGCTACACCTTC. Its translation: CALRADYGYTF.

The V and J genes are TRBV7-3 and TRBJ2-3; D call uncertain. The length of the CDR3 is 13 residues. V shed 7 bases and J shed 5 bases, with 13 bases lying between them. Germline CDR1 and CDR2: SGHTA and FQGTGA. CDR3 residues: CASKRAPEDTQYF. The CDR3, as DNA: TGTGCCAGCAAAAGGGCCCCTGAAGATACGCAGTATTTT.

V is TRBV7-9 and J is TRBJ2-1; no definite D call. Germline CDR1 and CDR2: SEHNR and FQNEAQ (reference sequence). The CDR3 loop spans 13 amino acids. V lost 5 bases, J lost 9 bases, and 14 bases lay in between. For the CDR3, the DNA is TGTGCCAGCAGCCCCACGCGGATAGGTGAGCAGTTCTTC. Amino acid sequence: CASSPTRIGEQFF. Supplemented by reference TRBV7-9 and TRBJ2-1, the full variable domain reads DTGVSQNPRHKITKRGQNVTFRCDPISEHNRLYWYRQTLGQGPEFLTYFQNEAQLEKSRLLSDRFSAERPKGSFSTLEIQRTEQGDSAMYLCASSPTRIGEQFFGPGTRLTVL.

This sequence joins TRBV27 and TRBJ1-2; D is possibly TRBD1 (5 bases). The CDR3 has 13 residues. V gave up 4 bases and J gave up 9 bases, with 15 bases separating them. CDR1 and CDR2 from the germline V gene are MNHEY and SMNVEV (reference sequence). The CDR3 loop reads CASSSDGDGSYTF. The CDR3 nucleotides are TGTGCCAGCAGTTCCGACGGGGACGGGAGCTACACCTTC.

The V call is TRBV6-6, the J call TRBJ1-4; D uncertain. Deletions cut 0 bases from V and 6 bases from J, with 2 bases between. The CDR3 spans 12 residues. Per the germline V gene, CDR1 is MNHNY and CDR2 is SVGAGI (reference sequence). The chain's CDR3 is CASSYSDEKLFF. The CDR3 nucleotides read TGTGCCAGCAGTTACTCCGATGAAAAACTGTTTTTT.

The V and J genes are TRBV2 and TRBJ2-3; perhaps TRBD2 as D (5 bases). Looked up from germline, CDR1 is SNHLY and CDR2 is FYNNEI. The CDR3 runs to 12 residues. V lost 5 bases to trimming and J lost 5 bases, with 8 bases between them. The CDR3 sequence: CASSLEGDTQYF. CDR3 nucleotide sequence: TGTGCCAGCAGTTTAGAGGGAGATACGCAGTATTTT.

This clone appeared a few times. The CDR3 DNA is TGTGCCAGCAGCCATCGGGAGTGGGTTTCACCCCTCCACTTT. It translates to CASSHREWVSPLHF. The chain uses TRBV13 and TRBJ1-6; no definite D call. The CDR3 spans 14 residues. The V and J ends lost 5 bases and 9 bases respectively, with 14 bases between them. Germline CDR1 PRHDT, CDR2 FYEKMQ (reference sequence).

The CDR3 DNA reads as TGTGCCAGCAGCCCCAGGGACAGGACAGCACTCTCTGGAAACACCATATATTTT. Encoded protein: CASSPRDRTALSGNTIYF. V is TRBV5-8 and J is TRBJ1-3, with TRBD1 identical over 8 bases. The V and J ends lost 4 bases and 0 bases, in that order; junction bases with no gene match: 12. The CDR3 has 18 amino acids. CDR1 SGHTS and CDR2 YDEGEE come from the germline V gene.

The V and J genes are TRBV5-4 and TRBJ2-5; 11 bases align to TRBD1. V dropped 4 bases and J dropped 2; count of bases not matched to a gene: 7. CDR3 size: 16 residues. Per the germline V gene, CDR1 is SGHNT and CDR2 is YYREEE (reference sequence). The CDR3 nucleotides read TGTGCCAGCAGCCCCGGGACAGGGGGTCGGCAAGAGACCCAGTACTTC. It encodes CASSPGTGGRQETQYF.

The chain employs TRBV6-5 and TRBJ2-7, with 13 bases aligning to TRBD2. The CDR3 is 12 residues long. CDR1 and CDR2 (germline): MNHEY, SVGAGI. V shed 8 bases, J shed 11 bases, and the junction held 6 bases outside the gene matches. In DNA, the CDR3 is TGTGCCAGCGGGACTAGCGGGAAAGCAAAGTACTTC. Protein product: CASGTSGKAKYF.

V gene TRBV5-1 combines with J gene TRBJ2-3; D call uncertain. Germline values: CDR1 SGHRS, CDR2 YFSETQ. CDR3 length: 16 amino acids. Trimming took 0 bases from V and 1 from J, leaving 12 bases between them. CDR3 sequence (DNA): TGCGCCAGCAGCTTGGCCGCGAGCGCGCGCACAGATACGCAGTATTTT. This encodes CASSLAASARTDTQYF.

The J gene is TRBJ2-1, the V gene TRBV9; tentatively, D is TRBD2 (5 bases). The CDR3 totals 14 residues. With 0 bases removed from V and 8 bases from J, the gap between germline ends came to 12 bases. Germline V CDR1 and CDR2: SGDLS, YYNGEE. CDR3 nucleotide sequence: TGTGCCAGCAGCGTAGCACTAAGAGCGGATGAGCAGTTCTTC. This gives the protein CASSVALRADEQFF.

The sample holds one count of this clone. The rearrangement uses TRBV6-6 and TRBJ1-6, with a possible D match to TRBD1 (5 bases). Germline V gene lookup returns CDR1 MNHNY and CDR2 SVGAGI (reference sequence). This CDR3 has 14 residues. V shed 2 bases and J shed 9 bases, with 11 bases lying between them. The CDR3 DNA reads as TGTGCCAGCAGTTACGGGGGGGGAAGTTCACCCCTCCACTTT. Its protein is CASSYGGGSSPLHF.